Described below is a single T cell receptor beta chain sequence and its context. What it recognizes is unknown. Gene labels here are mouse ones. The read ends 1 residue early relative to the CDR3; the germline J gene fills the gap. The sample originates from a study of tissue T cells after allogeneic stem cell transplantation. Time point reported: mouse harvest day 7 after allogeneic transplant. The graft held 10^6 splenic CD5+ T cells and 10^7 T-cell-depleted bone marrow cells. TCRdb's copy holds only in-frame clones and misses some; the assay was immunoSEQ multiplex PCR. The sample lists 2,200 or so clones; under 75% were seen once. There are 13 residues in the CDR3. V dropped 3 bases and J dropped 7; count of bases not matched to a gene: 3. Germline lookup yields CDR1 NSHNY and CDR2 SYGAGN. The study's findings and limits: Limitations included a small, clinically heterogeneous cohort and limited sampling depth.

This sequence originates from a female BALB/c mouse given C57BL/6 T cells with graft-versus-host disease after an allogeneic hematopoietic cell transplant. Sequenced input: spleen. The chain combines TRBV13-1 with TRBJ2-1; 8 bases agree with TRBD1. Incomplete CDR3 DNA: TGTGCCAGCAGTGGACAGGGGAGGGCTGAGCAGTTC. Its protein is CASSGQGRAEQF. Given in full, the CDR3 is CASSGQGRAEQFF.